This T cell receptor beta chain was retrieved from a study of post-analysis software for immune sequencing data. Unique molecular identifiers featured in each of the TCR beta cDNA libraries. Researchers reported 400,000 to 550,000 cDNA molecules coming from around 1 to 10 million T cells. TCRdb re-analysed the PCR reads in MiXCR, keeping a single row per CDR3 protein. The sample lists 820,000 or so distinct CDR3 sequences, roughly half occurring once. Notes on the study in general: Five or six TRBV segments, TRBV5-6, TRBV5-1 and TRBV20-1 among them, were found more frequent in patients than controls.

A remark on this clonotype: Its target is unknown.

Germline V gives CDR1 SGHRS, CDR2 YFSETQ. CDR3 length equals 15 residues. Trimming took 2 bases from V and 8 from J; bases not matched to a gene: 9. V and J are TRBV5-1 and TRBJ2-1; 8 nucleotides line up with TRBD1. The sequencing input was blood. This receptor was identified in a girl aged 10 to 17 with multiple sclerosis. CDR3 DNA sequence: TGCGCCAGCAGCTTCAAGACAGGGGATGCGGATGAGCAGTTCTTC. It encodes CASSFKTGDADEQFF.